Listed here are 13 T cell receptor beta chains from one sample, sequenced in a study of CD8+ T cells in alopecia areata. The authors extracted RNA and reverse transcribed it into cDNA as the sequencing template. Method: immunoSEQ multiplex PCR; TCRdb's copy keeps in-frame clones and lacks some. The sample lists about 150,000 clones, about 54% occurring once. Input material: CD4+ T cells sorted from blood. These receptor sequences come from a human donor in good health.

The V call is TRBV30, the J call TRBJ2-5; 9 nucleotides match TRBD2. The CDR3 extends over 16 amino acids. Unmatched junction bases numbered 10, after V lost 0 bases and J lost 5 bases. Germline CDR1 GTSNPN, CDR2 SVGIG (reference sequence). Written as DNA, the CDR3 is TGTGCCTGGAGTGTAGGTGTTAGCGGGAGTTTGGAGACCCAGTACTTC. Its translation: CAWSVGVSGSLETQYF.

This clone showed up just once. The genes are TRBV29-1 and TRBJ1-1; 9 bases fit TRBD1. Per germline, CDR1 SQVTM and CDR2 ANQGSEA. This CDR3 has 15 residues. After removal of 6 bases from V and 3 bases from J, the junction contained 11 bases not matched to a gene. This CDR3 is CSVNPQGAGDTEAFF. For the CDR3, the DNA is TGCAGCGTCAACCCACAGGGGGCGGGGGACACTGAAGCTTTCTTT.

The V gene is TRBV5-4, the J gene TRBJ2-1; 14 positions match TRBD2. J was trimmed by 4 bases and V by 4 bases; bases with no gene match: 4. This CDR3 contains 16 residues. Germline loops: CDR1 SGHNT, CDR2 YYREEE (reference sequence). The CDR3 nucleotides read TGTGCCAGCAGCCCACGACTAGCGGGAGGGTACAATGAGCAGTTCTTC. Encoded protein: CASSPRLAGGYNEQFF.

The CDR3 loop reads CSVEDPQRGGAGYTF. The CDR3 bases are TGCAGCGTTGAAGATCCCCAAAGGGGTGGGGCTGGCTACACCTTC. The chain employs TRBV29-1 and TRBJ1-2, with TRBD1 as a possible D gene (5 bases). CDR3 size: 15 residues. The germline V and J ends were trimmed by 0 bases and 7 bases, with 18 bases remaining between them. Germline V gene lookup returns CDR1 SQVTM and CDR2 ANQGSEA.

The chain employs TRBV5-4 and TRBJ2-7; TRBD2 matches at 8 bases. CDR1 SGHNT and CDR2 YYREEE come from the germline V gene (reference sequence). J gave up 5 bases and V 4 bases, and 8 bases lay outside the gene matches. The CDR3 totals 14 residues. The CDR3 loop is CASSRAGGGHEQYF. In DNA, the CDR3 is TGTGCCAGCAGCCGGGCGGGGGGTGGCCACGAGCAGTACTTC.

Of note for this clone: One base away lies a much larger clone, so this may be a sequencing read error. The chain carries TRBV6-5 and TRBJ2-3, with D possibly matching TRBD2 (6 bases). The V gene's germline CDR1 is MNHEY and CDR2 SVGAGI. This CDR3 has 12 amino acids. V dropped 4 bases and J dropped 6 bases, with 8 bases sitting between them. CDR3 loop: CASSSLADTQYF. For the CDR3, the DNA is TGTGCCAGCAGTTCCCTAGCGGATACGCAGTATTTT.

V is TRBV5-4 and J is TRBJ2-5; no reliable D call. Germline V CDR1 and CDR2: SGHNT, YYREEE (reference sequence). This CDR3 is built from 12 residues. The germline V and J ends were trimmed by 2 bases and 5 bases, with 7 bases remaining between them. The CDR3 is CASSLHGETQYF. CDR3 coding DNA: TGTGCCAGCAGCTTACACGGCGAGACCCAGTACTTC.

This clone has more than one count but fewer than ten. The chain has TRBV28 and TRBJ1-2, with a weak D call TRBD1 (5 bases). Trimming took off 5 bases at V and 6 bases at J, with 13 bases between the two ends. From germline, CDR1 is MDHEN and CDR2 SYDVKM. This CDR3 contains 13 residues. The CDR3 nucleotides read TGTGCCAGCAGTCGGGGACCCTGGGATGGCTACACCTTC. Translated: CASSRGPWDGYTF.

Only a few counts were recorded for this clone. This chain uses TRBV7-9 with TRBJ1-2; 9 bases line up with TRBD1. The CDR3 contains 15 residues. V gave up 4 bases and J gave up 6 bases; unmatched junction bases: 9. The germline gives CDR1 SEHNR, CDR2 FQNEAQ (reference sequence). This chain's CDR3 is CASSSQQGATDGYTF. For the CDR3, the DNA is TGTGCCAGCAGCTCTCAACAGGGGGCTACTGATGGCTACACCTTC.

This chain uses TRBV11-2 with TRBJ2-7; the D is unclear. V was trimmed by 7 bases and J by 7 bases, leaving 11 bases between them. The CDR3 runs to 11 residues. The germline gives CDR1 SGHAT, CDR2 FQNNGV. This chain's CDR3 is CASIPWWEQYF. The CDR3 bases are TGTGCCAGCATCCCTTGGTGGGAGCAGTACTTC.

V usage is TRBV2 and J usage is TRBJ2-7; D unresolved. The CDR3 spans 13 residues. V dropped 2 bases and J dropped 3 bases, with 8 bases sitting between them. The germline V gene encodes CDR1 SNHLY and CDR2 FYNNEI. The DNA for the CDR3 is TGTGCCAGCAGTGAAATAGGATTCTACGAGCAGTACTTC. Protein: CASSEIGFYEQYF.

Remarks on this clone: Other DNA sequences in the same sample also yield this CDR3. The chain combines TRBV28 with TRBJ2-7; possibly TRBD1 or TRBD2 for D (5 bases each). The CDR3 loop spans 13 amino acids. CDR1 is MDHEN, CDR2 SYDVKM, per germline. V lost 6 bases and J lost 0, with 9 bases in between. The CDR3 DNA follows: TGTGCCAGCAGCCTTGGGGGCTCCTACGAGCAGTACTTC. It translates to CASSLGGSYEQYF.

The J gene is TRBJ1-5, the V gene TRBV4-2, with D possibly being TRBD1 (5 bases). The germline V gene has CDR1 LGHNA and CDR2 YNFKEQ. The length of the CDR3 is 15 residues. The ends were cut back, 4 bases at V and 2 bases at J, with 12 bases in the middle. In nucleotides, the CDR3 is TGTGCCAGCAGCCCCACAGGTGTCGGCAATCAGCCCCAGCATTTT. Its protein is CASSPTGVGNQPQHF.